The 21 T cell receptor beta chains below all came from one sample that was sequenced in a study of blood T cell repertoires in COVID-19. Repertoires were generated with immunoSEQ multiplex PCR, while TCRdb's copy carries only in-frame clones and drops some. The data hold a few hundred thousand clones, with more than 75% observed a single time. Sequenced material: PBMCs or T cells enriched from blood (not recorded which). The source is a man aged 25 to 40 who had recovered from COVID-19.

This clone was seen a single time. The chain joins TRBV14 to TRBJ2-1; 8 nucleotides align to TRBD1. There are 16 residues in the CDR3. V was clipped by 1 base and J by 9 bases; unmatched bases: 11. Germline CDR1 reads SGHDN; CDR2 reads FVKESK. For the CDR3, the DNA is TGTGCCAGCAGCCAAGGTTGGGGCTCCGGGACAGGTGAGCAGTTCTTC. Protein product: CASSQGWGSGTGEQFF.

The rearrangement links TRBV9 to TRBJ2-1; 8 bases line up with TRBD2. This CDR3 is built from 15 residues. The germline CDR1 and CDR2 sequences are SGDLS and YYNGEE. V was clipped by 3 bases and J by 7 bases; unmatched bases: 9. The DNA for the CDR3 is TGTGCCAGCAGCGGTATAGCGGGGCGGGGGAATGAGCAGTTCTTC. Translation gives CASSGIAGRGNEQFF. The complete variable domain, with remaining parts taken from reference TRBV9 and TRBJ2-1, reads DSGVTQTPKHLITATGQRVTLRCSPRSGDLSVYWYQQSLDQGLQFLIQYYNGEERAKGNILERFSAQQFPDLHSELNLSSLELGDSALYFCASSGIAGRGNEQFFGPGTRLTVL.

The rearrangement joins TRBV7-9 to TRBJ1-5; TRBD1 is a possible D gene (5 bases). The V gene's germline CDR1 is SEHNR and CDR2 FQNEAQ (reference sequence). V lost 4 bases and J lost 1, with 8 bases in between. There are 14 residues in the CDR3. This CDR3 is CASSWGGSNQPQHF. CDR3 DNA: TGTGCCAGCAGCTGGGGGGGAAGCAATCAGCCCCAGCATTTT.

The chain recombines TRBV5-4 with TRBJ2-3; no clear D gene. Trimming removed 2 bases from V and 3 bases from J, with 7 bases in between. This CDR3 region has 13 residues. Germline CDR1 SGHNT, CDR2 YYREEE (reference sequence). In nucleotides, the CDR3 is TGTGCCAGCAGCTTAACGGTGACAGATACGCAGTATTTT. As protein: CASSLTVTDTQYF. Complete variable domain (other parts from reference TRBV5-4 and TRBJ2-3): ETGVTQSPTHLIKTRGQQVTLRCSSQSGHNTVSWYQQALGQGPQFIFQYYREEENGRGNFPPRFSGLQFPNYSSELNVNALELDDSALYLCASSLTVTDTQYFGPGTRLTVL.

This clone was seen once. The V gene is TRBV19, the J gene TRBJ2-7; D might be TRBD1 (6 bases). The ends were cut back, 3 bases at V and 0 bases at J, with 12 bases in the middle. Per germline, CDR1 LNHDA and CDR2 SQIVND (reference sequence). The length of the CDR3 is 15 residues. The CDR3 protein is CASSIGTPISYEQYF. The CDR3 DNA sequence: TGTGCCAGTAGTATCGGGACACCGATCTCCTACGAGCAGTACTTC.

The chain recombines TRBV7-9 with TRBJ2-1; D is unclear. CDR1 and CDR2 (germline): SEHNR, FQNEAQ (reference sequence). Trimming pared 1 base from V and 8 bases from J, leaving 3 bases between. The CDR3 length is 11 residues. CDR3: CASSLVDEQFF. The CDR3 DNA follows: TGTGCCAGCAGCTTAGTAGATGAGCAGTTCTTC.

The chain joins TRBV5-1 to TRBJ1-4; 7 bases line up with TRBD1. CDR1 is SGHRS, CDR2 YFSETQ, per germline. V dropped 0 bases and J dropped 3; count of bases not matched to a gene: 5. This CDR3 spans 16 amino acids. Written as DNA, the CDR3 is TGCGCCAGCAGCTTGGCCGTAGGGGGCCCTAATGAAAAACTGTTTTTT. Protein: CASSLAVGGPNEKLFF.

The gene calls are TRBV12-5 and TRBJ2-7; D is possibly TRBD2 (6 bases). Germline loops: CDR1 LGHNT, CDR2 FRNRAP. CDR3 length: 13 amino acids. V was clipped by 4 bases and J by 1 base, with 8 bases between them. The CDR3 loop is CASGWDSSYEQYF. DNA of the CDR3: TGTGCTAGTGGTTGGGACTCTTCCTACGAGCAGTACTTC.

The chain combines TRBV6-1 with TRBJ1-2; the match to TRBD1 covers 7 bases. The CDR3 consists of 15 residues. Trimming cost V 2 bases and J 4 bases; bases outside gene matches: 7. The germline gives CDR1 MNHNS, CDR2 SASEGT. The CDR3: CASSEHPGTVYGYTF. In nucleotides, the CDR3 is TGTGCCAGCAGTGAACATCCCGGGACAGTCTATGGCTACACCTTC.

J is TRBJ1-5 and V is TRBV9; D is unresolved. Trimming cost V 0 bases and J 5 bases, with 9 bases left between them. CDR1 is SGDLS and CDR2 is YYNGEE in the germline V gene. The CDR3 is 14 residues long. CDR3 nucleotide sequence: TGTGCCAGCAGCGTAGGGCCGAACGATCAGCCCCAGCATTTT. Translation gives CASSVGPNDQPQHF. The full variable domain, completed using reference TRBV9 and TRBJ1-5, is DSGVTQTPKHLITATGQRVTLRCSPRSGDLSVYWYQQSLDQGLQFLIQYYNGEERAKGNILERFSAQQFPDLHSELNLSSLELGDSALYFCASSVGPNDQPQHFGDGTRLSIL.

The chain couples TRBV6-2 or TRBV6-3 to TRBJ1-2; D is unclear. CDR1 and CDR2 from the germline V gene are MNHEY and SVGEGT. This CDR3 contains 16 residues. V lost 4 bases and J 4 bases, leaving 19 bases between the germline ends. CDR3 DNA: TGTGCCAGCAGTTCGTCGGGGAGCCTTCCATCCTATGGCTACACCTTC. Its protein product is CASSSSGSLPSYGYTF.

The V call is TRBV7-9, the J call TRBJ1-1; TRBD1 is a possible D gene (6 bases). Germline CDR1 and CDR2: SEHNR and FQNEAQ (reference sequence). V lost 1 base to trimming and J lost 0 bases, with 9 bases between them. The CDR3 length is 15 residues. CDR3 sequence: CASSLEGGLNTEAFF. The CDR3 DNA sequence: TGTGCCAGCAGCTTAGAAGGGGGATTGAACACTGAAGCTTTCTTT. Full variable domain (missing parts from reference TRBV7-9 and TRBJ1-1): DTGVSQNPRHKITKRGQNVTFRCDPISEHNRLYWYRQTLGQGPEFLTYFQNEAQLEKSRLLSDRFSAERPKGSFSTLEIQRTEQGDSAMYLCASSLEGGLNTEAFFGQGTRLTVV.

The CDR3 DNA follows: TGCGCCAGCAGCCATGTACAGGGAAAGTATCAGCCCCAGCATTTT. Translated: CASSHVQGKYQPQHF. This chain joins TRBV4-1 and TRBJ1-5, with D perhaps matching TRBD1 (6 bases). V was trimmed by 3 bases and J by 5 bases, leaving 14 bases between them. Germline V gives CDR1 MGHRA, CDR2 YSYEKL. The CDR3 spans 15 residues.

The gene calls are TRBV9 and TRBJ1-3, with no clear D. The V gene's germline CDR1 is SGDLS and CDR2 YYNGEE. V was trimmed by 0 bases and J by 0 bases, leaving 13 bases between them. The CDR3 sequence is 17 residues long. The CDR3 loop is CASSVDPDTSSGNTIYF. CDR3 sequence (DNA): TGTGCCAGCAGCGTAGACCCCGACACGAGCTCTGGAAACACCATATATTTT.

The rearrangement joins TRBV29-1 to TRBJ2-3, with 10 positions matching TRBD1. Per the germline V gene, CDR1 is SQVTM and CDR2 is ANQGSEA. This CDR3 spans 15 amino acids. J gave up 5 bases and V 7 bases, and 12 bases lay outside the gene matches. This chain's CDR3 is CSGGGQGKGGDTQYF. The CDR3, as DNA: TGCAGCGGGGGGGGACAGGGGAAAGGTGGAGATACGCAGTATTTT.

V and J are TRBV6-1 and TRBJ2-7; tentative D call: TRBD1 (6 bases). The germline V gene has CDR1 MNHNS and CDR2 SASEGT. This CDR3 spans 17 amino acids. V lost 2 bases to trimming and J lost 7 bases, with 24 bases between them. For the CDR3, the DNA is TGTGCCAGCAGTGAATTAGCGAGGGGACACTCCCGTAGGGAGCAGTACTTC. This codes for CASSELARGHSRREQYF.

This clone was picked up one time. This CDR3 is CAWSVKDRVNQPQHF. The CDR3 region has the DNA TGTGCCTGGAGTGTAAAGGACAGGGTCAATCAGCCCCAGCATTTT. The chain joins TRBV30 to TRBJ1-5; TRBD1 aligns across 8 bases. The CDR3 is 15 residues long. Germline V gene sequence: CDR1 GTSNPN, CDR2 SVGIG (reference sequence). The junction had 4 bases not matched to a gene; V was cut back by 0 bases and J by 3 bases.

At least ten counts were recorded for this clone. The chain carries TRBV9 and TRBJ2-7, with 11 bases fitting TRBD1. Per the germline V gene, CDR1 is SGDLS and CDR2 is YYNGEE. This CDR3 is built from 16 residues. The V and J ends lost 0 bases and 5 bases, in that order; junction bases with no gene match: 7. CDR3 amino acids: CASSVVGTGGLDEQYF. The CDR3 coding sequence is TGTGCCAGCAGCGTAGTTGGGACAGGGGGTTTGGACGAGCAGTACTTC. Full variable domain (missing parts from reference TRBV9 and TRBJ2-7): DSGVTQTPKHLITATGQRVTLRCSPRSGDLSVYWYQQSLDQGLQFLIQYYNGEERAKGNILERFSAQQFPDLHSELNLSSLELGDSALYFCASSVVGTGGLDEQYFGPGTRLTVT.

This clone was observed once. The chain joins TRBV3-1 (or the pseudogene TRBV3-2) to TRBJ2-5; D not resolved. The CDR3 covers 16 residues. Trimming pared 5 bases from V and 6 bases from J, leaving 22 bases between. The germline CDR1 and CDR2 sequences are LGHDT and YNNKEL (reference sequence). The CDR3 region is CASSEGVAGPLQTQYF. The DNA for the CDR3 is TGTGCCAGCAGCGAAGGCGTCGCAGGTCCTTTACAGACCCAGTACTTC.

The chain is built from TRBV4-1 and TRBJ2-5, with a possible D match to TRBD1 (6 bases). Germline CDR1 and CDR2: MGHRA and YSYEKL. V was clipped by 4 bases and J by 2 bases, with 26 bases between them. This CDR3 is 19 amino acids long. CDR3 sequence: CASSLRARQVSSGQETQYF. DNA for the CDR3: TGCGCCAGCAGCCTGAGGGCTCGACAGGTCTCCTCGGGGCAAGAGACCCAGTACTTC.

The chain is built from TRBV7-2 and TRBJ2-6; D not resolved. Germline V gene data show CDR1 as SGHTA and CDR2 as FQGNSA. This CDR3 spans 16 amino acids. Trimming cost V 5 bases and J 0 bases, with 11 bases left between them. The CDR3 nucleotides read TGTGCCAGCAGCCCACAGCCCGTCTCTGGGGCCAACGTCCTGACTTTC. The encoded protein is CASSPQPVSGANVLTF.